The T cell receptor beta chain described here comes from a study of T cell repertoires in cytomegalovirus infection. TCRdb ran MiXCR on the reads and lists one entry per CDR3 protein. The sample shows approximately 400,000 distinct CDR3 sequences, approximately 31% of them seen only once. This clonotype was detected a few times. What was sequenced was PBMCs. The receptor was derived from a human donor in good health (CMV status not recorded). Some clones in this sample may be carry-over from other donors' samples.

The CDR3 here is CASSTGRHSQETQYF. The CDR3, as DNA: TGTGCCAGCAGCACGGGACGTCATTCCCAAGAGACCCAGTACTTC. The gene calls are TRBV4-2 and TRBJ2-5; D is tentatively TRBD1 or TRBD2 (5 bases each). V lost 5 bases to trimming and J lost 1 base, with 14 bases between them. CDR1 is LGHNA and CDR2 is YNFKEQ in the germline V gene. This CDR3 region has 15 residues.